Listed below are T cell receptor beta chains from one sample, sequenced in a study of post-analysis software for immune sequencing data. TCRdb reprocessed the PCR reads with MiXCR, giving one entry per CDR3 protein. The profile shows hundreds of thousands of distinct CDR3 sequences, about 27% of them singletons. Sequencing input: blood. The receptors come from a girl aged 10 to 17 with multiple sclerosis. Each CDR3 is given with its conserved first and last residue.

j_gene	len	v_gene	CDR3aa
TRBJ2-2	16	TRBV5-1	CASSLQTGAGTGELFF
TRBJ2-7	15	TRBV5-1	CASSPGAGGNHEQYF
TRBJ1-5	14	TRBV5-6	CASSLGQNNQPQHF
TRBJ1-4	13	TRBV29-1	CSVGRTTSEKLFF
TRBJ2-7	14	TRBV10-3	CAISGGQKYNEQYF
TRBJ1-4	17	TRBV2	CASSEQVDGSANEKLFF
TRBJ2-1	15	TRBV7-9	CASSPITTENNEQFF
TRBJ2-4	15	TRBV27	CASSLSYRGAREQYF
TRBJ2-1	16	TRBV7-2	CASSLAVAGAYNEQFF
TRBJ2-2	16	TRBV9	CASSPYSGMNTGELFF
TRBJ2-5	14	TRBV5-5	CASSSVRSEETQYF
TRBJ2-7	15	TRBV12-3/TRBV12-4	CASSLRQGATYEQYF
TRBJ1-5	14	TRBV7-9	CASSLAAASQPQHF
TRBJ2-5	13	TRBV20-1	CSVSAGARETQYF
TRBJ2-7	14	TRBV25-1	CASSGSPVTYEQYF
TRBJ2-7	12	TRBV10-3	CAISPAAYEQYF
TRBJ1-2	14	TRBV30	CAWSRDPLLYGYTF
TRBJ2-1	13	TRBV6-6	CASSSAGYSEQFF
TRBJ2-5	15	TRBV13	CASSLAARARETQYF
TRBJ2-5	15	TRBV5-1	CASSLEGINQETQYF
TRBJ2-7	13	TRBV5-1	CASSLQGIYEQYF
TRBJ2-6	12	TRBV11-2	CATLGGANVLTF
TRBJ2-5	15	TRBV20-1	CSAREPKTGQETQYF
TRBJ1-1	13	TRBV29-1	CSVPRDRDTEAFF
TRBJ1-2	17	TRBV10-3	CAISEFGVRGPNYGYTF
.	15	TRBV14	CASSLRDREADEQYF
TRBJ1-2	14	TRBV20-1	CSARDRSHSYGYTF
TRBJ2-5	16	TRBV27	CASSLQRGHLQETQYF
TRBJ2-5	12	TRBV29-1	CSVLDREETQYF
TRBJ2-5	14	TRBV5-1	CASSPSAGQETQYF
TRBJ2-1	16	TRBV12-3/TRBV12-4	CASSLNRALSYNEQFF
TRBJ2-7	13	TRBV20-1	CNASPSGFYEQYF
TRBJ2-5	15	TRBV20-1	CSARGLGGLQETQYF
TRBJ1-1	10	TRBV2	CARGDTEAFF
TRBJ2-7	11	TRBV7-2	CWAARQYEQYF
TRBJ2-7	13	TRBV25-1	CASSRQDQYEQYF
TRBJ1-5	15	TRBV15	CATSRRAGENQPQHF
TRBJ1-2	14	TRBV27	CASSLVPGQYGYTF
TRBJ2-1	15	TRBV5-5	CARSLFVRRNNEQFF
.	15	TRBV5-1	CASSWEPAGFYEQYF
TRBJ2-7	14	TRBV5-1	CASSTTTATYEQYF
TRBJ2-3	14	TRBV5-1	CATKRDSLADTQYF
TRBJ2-5	15	TRBV7-7	CASSPPGLGQETQYF
TRBJ2-1	17	TRBV7-2	CASSLQAGGPPYNEQFF
TRBJ2-1	13	TRBV7-2	CASSLNGRGEQFF
TRBJ2-2	17	TRBV14	CASSQHRPGGDTGELFF
TRBJ1-2	13	TRBV27	CASSKDSNYGHTF
TRBJ2-3	14	TRBV10-3	CATSPGQGTDTQYF
TRBJ2-1	13	TRBV10-3	CAVLTGSDNEQFF
TRBJ2-1	14	TRBV7-8	CASSLPTGRGEQFF